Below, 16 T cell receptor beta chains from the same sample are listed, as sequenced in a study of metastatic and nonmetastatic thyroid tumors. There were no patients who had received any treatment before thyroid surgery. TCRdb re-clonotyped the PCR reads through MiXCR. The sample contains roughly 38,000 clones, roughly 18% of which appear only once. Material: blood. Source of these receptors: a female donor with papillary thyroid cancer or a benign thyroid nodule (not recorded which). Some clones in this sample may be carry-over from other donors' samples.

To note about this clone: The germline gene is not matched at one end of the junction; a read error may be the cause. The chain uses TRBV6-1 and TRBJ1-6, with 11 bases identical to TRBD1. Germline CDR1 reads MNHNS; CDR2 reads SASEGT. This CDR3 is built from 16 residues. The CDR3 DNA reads TGTGTCAGCAGTGTGATTTCCGGGACAGGGGGTTCACCCATCCACTTT. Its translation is CVSSVISGTGGSPIHF.

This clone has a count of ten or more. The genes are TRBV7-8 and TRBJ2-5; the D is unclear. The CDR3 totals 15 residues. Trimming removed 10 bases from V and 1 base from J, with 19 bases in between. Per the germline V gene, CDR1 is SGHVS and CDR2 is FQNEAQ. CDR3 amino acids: CATSRSGRPQETQYF. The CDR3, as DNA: TGTGCCACCTCCCGCTCTGGACGTCCCCAAGAGACCCAGTACTTC.

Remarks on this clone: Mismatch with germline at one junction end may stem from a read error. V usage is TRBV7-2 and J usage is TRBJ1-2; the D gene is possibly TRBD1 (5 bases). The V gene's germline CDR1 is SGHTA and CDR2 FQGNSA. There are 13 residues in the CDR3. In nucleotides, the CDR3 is TGTGCCAGCATCTTAGATATGGAGGGGGGCTACACCTTC. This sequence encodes CASILDMEGGYTF.

The CDR3 DNA sequence: TGTGCCAGCAGCTCGCTCGGGAATAATTCACCCCTCCACTTT. Its translation: CASSSLGNNSPLHF. This chain uses TRBV3-1 with TRBJ1-6; no clear D gene. Germline V CDR1 and CDR2: LGHDT, YNNKEL (reference sequence). The CDR3 extends over 14 amino acids. Between the trimmed V and J ends, which lost 5 bases and 5 bases, there was a span of 10 bases. Combining the CDR3 with reference TRBV3-1 and TRBJ1-6 gives the whole variable domain DTAVSQTPKYLVTQMGNDKSIKCEQNLGHDTMYWYKQDSKKFLKIMFSYNNKELIINETVPNRFSPKSPDKAHLNLHINSLELGDSAVYFCASSSLGNNSPLHFGNGTRLTVT.

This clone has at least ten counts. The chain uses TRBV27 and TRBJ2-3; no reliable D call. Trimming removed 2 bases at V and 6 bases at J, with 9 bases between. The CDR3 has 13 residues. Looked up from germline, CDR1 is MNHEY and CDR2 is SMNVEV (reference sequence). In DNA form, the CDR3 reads TGTGCCAGCAGTTTAATTTACAGCGATACGCAGTATTTT. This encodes CASSLIYSDTQYF.

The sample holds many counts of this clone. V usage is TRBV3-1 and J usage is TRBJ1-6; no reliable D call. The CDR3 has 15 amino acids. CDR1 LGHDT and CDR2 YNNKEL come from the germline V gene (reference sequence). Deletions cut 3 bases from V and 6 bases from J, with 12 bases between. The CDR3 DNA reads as TGTGCCAGCAGCCAGGGAACCCATGGTAATTCACCCCTCCACTTT. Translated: CASSQGTHGNSPLHF.

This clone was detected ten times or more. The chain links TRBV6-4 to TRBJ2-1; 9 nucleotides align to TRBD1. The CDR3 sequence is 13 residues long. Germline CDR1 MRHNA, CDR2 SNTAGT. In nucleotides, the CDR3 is TGTGCGACAAGGACAGGGGATCGCAATGAGCAGTTCTTC. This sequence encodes CATRTGDRNEQFF.

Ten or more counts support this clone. The CDR3 loop reads CASSFGDRGGYTF. The DNA of the CDR3 is TGTGCCAGCAGTTTTGGGGACAGGGGTGGCTACACCTTC. This sequence joins TRBV12-3 or TRBV12-4 and TRBJ1-2, with 10 bases fitting TRBD1. This CDR3 region has 13 residues. V lost 3 bases to trimming and J lost 7 bases; unmatched junction nucleotides: 2.

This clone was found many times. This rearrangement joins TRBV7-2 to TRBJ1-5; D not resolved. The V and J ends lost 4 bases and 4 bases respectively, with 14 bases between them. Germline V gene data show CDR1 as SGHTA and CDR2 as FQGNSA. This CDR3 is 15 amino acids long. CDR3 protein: CASSSSTDGNQPQHF. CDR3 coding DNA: TGTGCCAGCAGCTCCTCCACGGACGGAAATCAGCCCCAGCATTTT.

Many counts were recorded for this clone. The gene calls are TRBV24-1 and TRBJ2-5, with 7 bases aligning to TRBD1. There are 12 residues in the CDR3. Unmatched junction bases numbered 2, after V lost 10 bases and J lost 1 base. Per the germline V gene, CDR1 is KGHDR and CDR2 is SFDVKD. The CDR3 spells CATGDSQETQYF. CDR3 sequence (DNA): TGTGCCACGGGGGACAGCCAAGAGACCCAGTACTTC.

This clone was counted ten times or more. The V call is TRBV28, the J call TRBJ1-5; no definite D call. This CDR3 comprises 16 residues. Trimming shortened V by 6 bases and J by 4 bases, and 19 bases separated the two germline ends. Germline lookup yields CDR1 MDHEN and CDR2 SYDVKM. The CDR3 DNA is TGTGCCAGCAGCCCGGCTCGTTGGACTTTGAATCAGCCCCAGCATTTT. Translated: CASSPARWTLNQPQHF.

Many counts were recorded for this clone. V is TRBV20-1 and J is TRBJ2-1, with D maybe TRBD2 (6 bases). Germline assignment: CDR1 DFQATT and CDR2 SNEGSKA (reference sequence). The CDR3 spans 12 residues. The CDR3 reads CTHLGGNNEQFF. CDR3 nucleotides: TGCACTCATCTGGGCGGGAACAATGAGCAGTTCTTC.

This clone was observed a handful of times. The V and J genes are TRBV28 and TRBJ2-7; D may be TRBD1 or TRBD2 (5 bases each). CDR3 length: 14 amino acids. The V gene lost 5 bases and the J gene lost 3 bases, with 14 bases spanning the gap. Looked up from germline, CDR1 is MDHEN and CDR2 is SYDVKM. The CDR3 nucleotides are TGTGCCAGCAGTCCGGGACCCTCACTCTACGAGCAGTACTTC. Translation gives CASSPGPSLYEQYF.

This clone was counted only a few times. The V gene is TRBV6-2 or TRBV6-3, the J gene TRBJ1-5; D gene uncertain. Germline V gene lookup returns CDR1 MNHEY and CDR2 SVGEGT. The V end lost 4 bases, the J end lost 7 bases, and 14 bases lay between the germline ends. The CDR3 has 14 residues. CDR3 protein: CASSFGAIWQPQHF. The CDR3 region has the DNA TGTGCCAGCAGTTTCGGTGCTATATGGCAGCCCCAGCATTTT.

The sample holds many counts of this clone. CDR3 nucleotides: TGCAGTGCTAGAGATCTACTAGCGGGAGGACGCAATGAGCAGTTCTTC. Its translation: CSARDLLAGGRNEQFF. The V gene is TRBV20-1, the J gene TRBJ2-1, with 12 bases fitting TRBD2. Germline CDR1 DFQATT, CDR2 SNEGSKA (reference sequence). V trimming: 0 bases; J trimming: 6 bases; junction bases outside the gene matches: 6. The length of the CDR3 is 16 residues.

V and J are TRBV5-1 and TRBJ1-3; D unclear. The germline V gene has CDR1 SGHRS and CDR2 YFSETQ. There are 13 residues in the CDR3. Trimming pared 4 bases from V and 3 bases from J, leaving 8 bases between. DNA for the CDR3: TGCGCCAGCAGCCTCGACGGTGGAAACACCATATATTTT. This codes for CASSLDGGNTIYF.